The 8 T cell receptor beta chains listed next were all sequenced from one sample in a study of shared clonotypes between healthy human individuals. TCRdb keeps only in-frame clones here, not all; method: immunoSEQ multiplex PCR. This repertoire shows hundreds of thousands of clones, more than 70% found once; its top ten account for under 2%. Sample: memory CD4+ T cells sorted from blood. Indicated subset: CD45RA-negative fraction. The receptors were gathered from a woman in her twenties or thirties in good health.

This chain links TRBV14 with TRBJ2-2; the D gene is possibly TRBD1 (6 bases). CDR1 SGHDN and CDR2 FVKESK come from the germline V gene. V gave up 3 bases and J gave up 4 bases, with 12 bases separating them. The CDR3 runs 15 residues. The CDR3 bases are TGTGCCAGCAGCCATCAGGGGATTGCCACCGGGGAGCTGTTTTTT. The encoded protein is CASSHQGIATGELFF.

The chain links TRBV27 to TRBJ2-3; D call uncertain. The CDR3 contains 12 residues. CDR1 is MNHEY, CDR2 SMNVEV, per germline (reference sequence). Trimming took off 5 bases at V and 5 bases at J, with 8 bases between the two ends. CDR3 protein: CASSTSRDTQYF. Here the CDR3 DNA reads TGTGCCAGCAGTACTTCTAGAGATACGCAGTATTTT.

CDR3 in amino acids: CASSLDSGSFEQFF. The CDR3 DNA reads TGTGCCAGCAGCTTAGATAGCGGGAGCTTTGAGCAGTTCTTC. The gene calls are TRBV7-7 and TRBJ2-1; 9 bases fit TRBD2. CDR1 and CDR2 from the germline V gene are SSHAT and FNYEAQ (reference sequence). V was pared by 1 base and J by 9 bases, with 4 bases of the junction left unmatched. CDR3 length equals 14 residues.

The CDR3 nucleotides read TGTGCCAGCAGTTACACCAGACGGGGCGATGAGCAGTTCTTC. Residues: CASSYTRRGDEQFF. V usage is TRBV6-5 and J usage is TRBJ2-1; either TRBD1 or TRBD2 may fit D (5 bases each). This CDR3 contains 14 residues. Germline V gene lookup returns CDR1 MNHEY and CDR2 SVGAGI. V was clipped by 2 bases and J by 8 bases, with 13 bases between them.

About this clone: This CDR3 is also generated by other DNA sequences in the sample. The chain recombines TRBV6-1 with TRBJ2-3; a weak D match, TRBD1 (6 bases). CDR1 MNHNS and CDR2 SASEGT come from the germline V gene. The V gene lost 6 bases and the J gene lost 0 bases, with 10 bases spanning the gap. The CDR3 sequence is 14 residues long. CDR3 sequence reads: CASRDRTSTDTQYF. The CDR3, as DNA: TGTGCCAGCAGGGACAGAACTAGCACAGATACGCAGTATTTT.

This clone has more than one count but fewer than ten. The rearrangement uses TRBV7-2 and TRBJ1-5; D unresolved. Trimming took 0 bases from V and 3 from J, leaving 9 bases between them. The CDR3 consists of 15 residues. Germline values: CDR1 SGHTA, CDR2 FQGNSA. The CDR3 DNA reads as TGTGCCAGCAGCTTAGCGGTGGGTTCCAATCAGCCCCAGCATTTT. Translation: CASSLAVGSNQPQHF.

On this clone itself: In the same sample, other DNA sequences code for this CDR3. This chain joins TRBV11-2 and TRBJ2-7; TRBD1 is a possible D gene (6 bases). Germline values: CDR1 SGHAT, CDR2 FQNNGV. The CDR3 extends over 14 amino acids. Trimming took off 1 base at V and 2 bases at J, with 9 bases between the two ends. CDR3 in DNA: TGTGCCAGCAGCTTAGGAACAGGGACCTACGAGCAGTACTTC. Translation gives CASSLGTGTYEQYF. Supplemented by reference TRBV11-2 and TRBJ2-7, the full variable domain reads EAGVAQSPRYKIIEKRQSVAFWCNPISGHATLYWYQQILGQGPKLLIQFQNNGVVDDSQLPKDRFSAERLKGVDSTLKIQPAKLEDSAVYLCASSLGTGTYEQYFGPGTRLTVT.

The rearrangement joins TRBV6-4 to TRBJ2-2, with TRBD2 matching 11 bases. V shed 2 bases and J 0 bases; nucleotides not matched to a gene: 20. The CDR3 spans 23 residues. Germline V gene sequence: CDR1 MRHNA, CDR2 SNTAGT. This CDR3 is CASSDRSPYITGTSGSNTGELFF. The CDR3 DNA reads as TGTGCCAGCAGTGACCGCTCCCCCTACATAACCGGGACTAGCGGCTCGAACACCGGGGAGCTGTTTTTT.